This passage covers 21 T cell receptor beta chains from one sample sequenced in a study of identical twins. From the 5' RACE reads, TCRdb called clonotypes with MiXCR, one entry per CDR3 protein. The profile covers under 500,000 distinct CDR3 sequences, with more than 13% appearing a single time and 0.95% to 1% taken by the ten largest. The sample was also linked to a second study, of yellow fever vaccine responses in identical twins.

The specimen sequenced was CD4+ T cells sorted from blood. These receptors all come from a woman under 30 in good health.

This sequence joins TRBV14 and TRBJ2-1; D call uncertain. V gave up 8 bases and J gave up 8 bases, with 25 bases separating them. This CDR3 spans 16 amino acids. CDR1 and CDR2 from the germline V gene are SGHDN and FVKESK. In DNA, the CDR3 is TGTGCCAGCGGTAATGGTGCGCAATTGAGTATCGATGAGCAGTTCTTC. Residues: CASGNGAQLSIDEQFF. The full variable domain, in which reference TRBV14 and TRBJ2-1 provide the parts outside the CDR3, is EAGVTQFPSHSVIEKGQTVTLRCDPISGHDNLYWYRRVMGKEIKFLLHFVKESKQDESGMPNNRFLAERTGGTYSTLKVQPAELEDSGVYFCASGNGAQLSIDEQFFGPGTRLTVL.

The V and J genes are TRBV4-1 and TRBJ2-5; possible D gene TRBD2, 6 bases. The V and J ends lost 2 bases and 5 bases respectively, with 12 bases between them. The CDR3 loop spans 14 amino acids. Germline loops: CDR1 MGHRA, CDR2 YSYEKL. The chain's CDR3 is CASSQRRGEETQYF. DNA for the CDR3: TGCGCCAGCAGCCAACGGCGGGGAGAGGAGACCCAGTACTTC.

The chain couples TRBV7-6 to TRBJ2-1; 11 bases match TRBD1. The CDR3 loop spans 15 amino acids. V lost 5 bases and J lost 5; bases outside the gene matches: 5. Looked up from germline, CDR1 is SGHVS and CDR2 is FNYEAQ. CDR3 residues: CASSPGQGANNEQFF. The CDR3 nucleotides read TGTGCCAGCAGCCCCGGACAGGGGGCGAACAATGAGCAGTTCTTC.

At least ten counts were recorded for this clonotype. The V and J genes are TRBV5-1 and TRBJ2-2; 9 bases align to TRBD1. This CDR3 is built from 16 residues. The germline V gene has CDR1 SGHRS and CDR2 YFSETQ. Losses at the gene ends were 4 bases for V and 3 bases for J; bases not matched to a gene: 7. This chain's CDR3 is CASSLTGTGHTGELFF. The DNA for the CDR3 is TGCGCCAGCAGCCTAACCGGGACAGGGCACACCGGGGAGCTGTTTTTT.

This clonotype has a handful of counts. This sequence joins TRBV5-1 and TRBJ2-5; 13 bases fit TRBD2. V shed 0 bases, J shed 3 bases, and the junction held 2 bases outside the gene matches. In germline, CDR1 is SGHRS, CDR2 YFSETQ. This CDR3 is built from 16 residues. In DNA form, the CDR3 reads TGCGCCAGCAGCTTGGGGACTAGCGGGGGAGAAGAGACCCAGTACTTC. Encoded protein: CASSLGTSGGEETQYF. The variable domain in full, with the rest retrieved from reference TRBV5-1 and TRBJ2-5, is KAGVTQTPRYLIKTRGQQVTLSCSPISGHRSVSWYQQTPGQGLQFLFEYFSETQRNKGNFPGRFSGRQFSNSRSEMNVSTLELGDSALYLCASSLGTSGGEETQYFGPGTRLLVL.

This chain joins TRBV7-3 and TRBJ2-3, with D perhaps matching TRBD1 or TRBD2 (5 bases each). Germline-derived CDR1 and CDR2 are SGHTA and FQGTGA. Trimming took off 3 bases at V and 8 bases at J, with 12 bases between the two ends. The length of the CDR3 is 13 residues. The CDR3 sequence: CASSFEGWGTQYF. The CDR3 region has the DNA TGTGCCAGCAGCTTTGAGGGGTGGGGTACGCAGTATTTT.

This clonotype was recorded many times. The chain uses TRBV12-3 or TRBV12-4 and TRBJ2-3, with D perhaps TRBD2 (6 bases). This CDR3 has 16 residues. The ends were cut back, 5 bases at V and 6 bases at J, with 21 bases in the middle. The CDR3 protein is CASSPLRGSMPDTQYF. The CDR3 bases are TGTGCCAGCAGTCCCCTTCGGGGGAGCATGCCGGATACGCAGTATTTT.

A few counts support this clonotype. This chain connects TRBV6-1 to TRBJ1-1; 7 nucleotides align to TRBD1. Germline lookup yields CDR1 MNHNS and CDR2 SASEGT. The CDR3 runs to 13 residues. The junction had 9 bases not matched to a gene; V was cut back by 8 bases and J by 6 bases. DNA for the CDR3: TGTGCCAGCCGGTTGGGCCAGGGGGCTGAAGCTTTCTTT. This sequence encodes CASRLGQGAEAFF.

V is TRBV24-1 and J is TRBJ2-5, with D unclear. The CDR3 is made up of 15 amino acids. The germline CDR1 and CDR2 sequences are KGHDR and SFDVKD. V gave up 5 bases and J gave up 1 base, with 13 bases separating them. CDR3 nucleotide sequence: TGTGCCACCAGTGCCTCTTTCTTAGGCCAAGAGACCCAGTACTTC. It encodes CATSASFLGQETQYF.

This clonotype was observed a few times. This chain joins TRBV3-1 and TRBJ2-5, with 11 bases lining up with TRBD2. V trimming: 4 bases; J trimming: 6 bases; junction bases outside the gene matches: 4. The V gene's germline CDR1 is LGHDT and CDR2 YNNKEL (reference sequence). The CDR3 covers 14 residues. The CDR3 reads CASSLTSGGKTQYF. The CDR3 bases are TGTGCCAGCAGCCTCACTAGCGGGGGTAAGACCCAGTACTTC.

This clonotype was observed at least ten times. The rearrangement uses TRBV9 and TRBJ1-1; D unresolved. CDR3 length: 14 amino acids. Trimming left V 0 bases short and J 2 bases short, with 8 bases between. CDR1 is SGDLS, CDR2 YYNGEE, per germline. The CDR3 here is CASSVDGRNTEAFF. CDR3 coding DNA: TGTGCCAGCAGCGTAGATGGGAGAAACACTGAAGCTTTCTTT.

This clonotype was detected only a few times. The rearrangement uses TRBV7-9 and TRBJ2-7; a possible D gene is TRBD1 (7 bases). The CDR3 spans 17 residues. Looked up from germline, CDR1 is SEHNR and CDR2 is FQNEAQ (reference sequence). V was trimmed by 4 bases and J by 0 bases, leaving 19 bases between them. This CDR3 is CASSSSISGGISYEQYF. DNA for the CDR3: TGTGCCAGCAGCTCCTCAATCTCAGGGGGGATCTCCTACGAGCAGTACTTC. The whole variable domain, filled in from reference TRBV7-9 and TRBJ2-7, reads DTGVSQNPRHKITKRGQNVTFRCDPISEHNRLYWYRQTLGQGPEFLTYFQNEAQLEKSRLLSDRFSAERPKGSFSTLEIQRTEQGDSAMYLCASSSSISGGISYEQYFGPGTRLTVT.

V is TRBV20-1 and J is TRBJ1-1; D call uncertain. The length of the CDR3 is 16 residues. The ends were cut back, 6 bases at V and 0 bases at J, with 20 bases in the middle. The germline CDR1 and CDR2 sequences are DFQATT and SNEGSKA (reference sequence). Here the CDR3 reads CSAPTVGATVNTEAFF. CDR3 nucleotide sequence: TGCAGTGCCCCCACGGTGGGAGCCACGGTGAACACTGAAGCTTTCTTT.

This clonotype turned up a few times. The chain recombines TRBV28 with TRBJ2-7, with TRBD2 matching over 12 bases. Germline V CDR1 and CDR2: MDHEN, SYDVKM. The length of the CDR3 is 15 residues. The ends lost 6 bases at V and 4 bases at J; junction bases unmatched: 7. Here the CDR3 DNA reads TGTGCCAGCAGGGCAGAGACTAGCGGGAGTTACGAGCAGTACTTC. This codes for CASRAETSGSYEQYF.

This clonotype has a single count. This CDR3 reads CASSSSSSRAQYF. CDR3 nucleotide sequence: TGTGCCAGCAGCTCCTCCTCCTCGAGGGCCCAGTACTTC. The chain combines TRBV27 with TRBJ2-5; TRBD2 is a possible D gene (5 bases). Germline lookup yields CDR1 MNHEY and CDR2 SMNVEV (reference sequence). This CDR3 comprises 13 residues. The ends were cut back, 6 bases at V and 9 bases at J, with 17 bases in the middle.

This clonotype has a count of ten or more. The rearrangement joins TRBV5-1 to TRBJ2-1, with 10 bases that match TRBD1. Per the germline V gene, CDR1 is SGHRS and CDR2 is YFSETQ. V lost 7 bases and J lost 8; bases outside the gene matches: 9. This CDR3 contains 14 residues. Written as DNA, the CDR3 is TGCGCCAGCGCCAAGGGACAGGGGCAGGATGAGCAGTTCTTC. This translates into CASAKGQGQDEQFF.

In this sample, this clonotype turned up many times. V is TRBV5-4 and J is TRBJ2-3; D is undetermined. V lost 4 bases and J lost 4, with 10 bases in between. The germline gives CDR1 SGHNT, CDR2 YYREEE (reference sequence). The CDR3 length is 13 residues. CDR3 nucleotide sequence: TGTGCCAGCAGCCGCACACCCCCAGATACGCAGTATTTT. It translates to CASSRTPPDTQYF. Together with reference TRBV5-4 and TRBJ2-3, the CDR3 gives the full variable domain: ETGVTQSPTHLIKTRGQQVTLRCSSQSGHNTVSWYQQALGQGPQFIFQYYREEENGRGNFPPRFSGLQFPNYSSELNVNALELDDSALYLCASSRTPPDTQYFGPGTRLTVL.

V and J are TRBV5-1 and TRBJ2-3, with 7 bases identical to TRBD2. Trimming at V came to 0 bases and at J to 8 bases, leaving 15 bases not matched to a gene. Germline loops: CDR1 SGHRS, CDR2 YFSETQ. The CDR3 is 17 amino acids. The CDR3 DNA reads as TGCGCCAGCAGCTTGGGAACTAGCGATAGAGTTTGGGGTACGCAGTATTTT. It is translated as CASSLGTSDRVWGTQYF.

A few counts support this clonotype. The chain links TRBV7-2 to TRBJ2-1, with 11 bases aligning to TRBD1. CDR1 is SGHTA, CDR2 FQGNSA, per germline. V shed 4 bases, J shed 6 bases, and the junction held 5 bases outside the gene matches. The CDR3 totals 15 residues. CDR3 in amino acids: CASSYSGTGGNEQFF. The CDR3 DNA reads TGTGCCAGCAGCTATAGCGGGACAGGGGGCAATGAGCAGTTCTTC.

This clonotype was observed a handful of times. The chain uses TRBV6-1 and TRBJ2-3; 12 bases line up with TRBD2. Germline CDR1 reads MNHNS; CDR2 reads SASEGT. The ends lost 5 bases at V and 3 bases at J; junction bases unmatched: 9. CDR3 length: 17 amino acids. Written as DNA, the CDR3 is TGTGCCAGCAGTCGACCTAGCGGGAGGGCCGAAACAGATACGCAGTATTTT. Translated, it gives CASSRPSGRAETDTQYF.

This clonotype has more than one count but fewer than ten. The chain couples TRBV7-9 to TRBJ2-1; weak D call: TRBD1 (6 bases). The CDR3 consists of 15 residues. Trimming pared 8 bases from V and 2 bases from J, leaving 16 bases between. Germline V gene data show CDR1 as SEHNR and CDR2 as FQNEAQ (reference sequence). The CDR3 loop reads CASPPGAGAYNEQFF. DNA for the CDR3: TGTGCCAGCCCCCCAGGTGCAGGGGCCTACAATGAGCAGTTCTTC.